The 16 T cell receptor beta chains below come from one sample, sequenced in a study of PD-L1 blockade in urothelial cancer. The table came from immunoSEQ multiplex PCR; TCRdb's copy has only in-frame clones and leaves some out. Of 25,000 to 30,000 clones detected, around nine tenths appear once; the ten largest clones hold approximately 1.8%. This sample comprised PBMCs, obtained around atezolizumab (anti-PD-L1) treatment. The receptor set was obtained from a middle-aged man with urothelial cancer.

This chain joins TRBV7-2 and TRBJ2-5, with 11 bases fitting TRBD2. CDR1 and CDR2 (germline): SGHTA, FQGNSA. V shed 0 bases and J 5 bases; nucleotides not matched to a gene: 5. The CDR3 has 16 amino acids. CDR3 protein: CASSLASGGAGETQYF. CDR3 coding DNA: TGTGCCAGCAGCTTAGCTAGCGGGGGGGCCGGTGAGACCCAGTACTTC. Together with reference TRBV7-2 and TRBJ2-5, the CDR3 gives the full variable domain: GAGVSQSPSNKVTEKGKDVELRCDPISGHTALYWYRQSLGQGLEFLIYFQGNSAPDKSGLPSDRFSAERTGGSVSTLTIQRTQQEDSAVYLCASSLASGGAGETQYFGPGTRLLVL.

This chain's CDR3 is CATSRDRRSLAGGQPQHF. The CDR3 DNA follows: TGTGCCACCAGCAGAGATAGGAGGAGTCTAGCCGGAGGTCAGCCCCAGCATTTT. V and J are TRBV15 and TRBJ1-5; D uncertain. V dropped 0 bases and J dropped 6 bases, with 21 bases sitting between them. Per germline, CDR1 LNHNV and CDR2 YYDKDF (reference sequence). The length of the CDR3 is 18 residues.

This chain joins TRBV7-9 and TRBJ2-7; 7 bases are a match to TRBD1. From germline, CDR1 is SEHNR and CDR2 FQNEAQ (reference sequence). The J segment lost 3 bases and the V segment lost 4 bases, leaving 9 bases of the junction unmatched. The CDR3 has 15 residues. The CDR3 coding sequence is TGTGCCAGCAGCTGGGGACAGTCGGAGAACTACGAGCAGTACTTC. This codes for CASSWGQSENYEQYF.

V is TRBV7-6 and J is TRBJ2-1; perhaps TRBD2 as D (6 bases). Germline values: CDR1 SGHVS, CDR2 FNYEAQ. There are 16 residues in the CDR3. Trimming took 5 bases from V and 0 from J, leaving 14 bases between them. The CDR3 nucleotides are TGTGCCAGCAGCCTCTCTAGCGTACACTCCTACAATGAGCAGTTCTTC. This encodes CASSLSSVHSYNEQFF.

The J gene is TRBJ2-7, the V gene TRBV9, with 9 positions matching TRBD1. Germline CDR1 and CDR2: SGDLS and YYNGEE. CDR3 size: 14 residues. J gave up 3 bases and V 4 bases, and 5 bases lay outside the gene matches. The CDR3 is CASSSRDRVYEQYF. The CDR3 DNA is TGTGCCAGCAGCAGTCGGGACAGGGTCTACGAGCAGTACTTC.

The chain carries TRBV5-6 and TRBJ2-5, with no clear D. This CDR3 is 15 amino acids long. V lost 4 bases and J 1 base, leaving 14 bases between the germline ends. Germline CDR1 reads SGHDT; CDR2 reads YYEEEE. Here the CDR3 reads CASSQNRDRQETQYF. CDR3 nucleotides: TGTGCCAGCAGCCAAAACAGAGACCGCCAAGAGACCCAGTACTTC.

V is TRBV15 and J is TRBJ2-5; 12 bases map to TRBD2. CDR3 length equals 18 residues. Germline trimming cut 0 bases from V and 5 bases from J; bases unmatched to any gene: 10. Germline-derived CDR1 and CDR2 are LNHNV and YYDKDF (reference sequence). The CDR3 protein is CATSRDLLLAGGGETQYF. The CDR3 coding sequence is TGTGCCACCAGCAGAGATCTTTTACTAGCGGGGGGCGGGGAGACCCAGTACTTC.

This chain connects TRBV9 to TRBJ2-1; 7 bases fit TRBD1. This CDR3 comprises 16 residues. The junction had 10 bases not matched to a gene; V was cut back by 1 base and J by 6 bases. The germline V gene encodes CDR1 SGDLS and CDR2 YYNGEE. The CDR3 sequence: CASSVSGQLIGNEQFF. CDR3 nucleotide sequence: TGTGCCAGCAGCGTATCGGGACAGCTTATTGGCAATGAGCAGTTCTTC.

The CDR3 sequence is CASRAGYEQYF. The CDR3 nucleotides are TGTGCCAGCAGGGCGGGCTACGAGCAGTACTTC. The chain joins TRBV7-2 to TRBJ2-7; possible D gene TRBD2, 5 bases. Trimming cost V 6 bases and J 3 bases, with 6 bases left between them. The CDR3 loop spans 11 amino acids. Germline V gene lookup returns CDR1 SGHTA and CDR2 FQGNSA.

The chain joins TRBV4-3 to TRBJ2-1; the match to TRBD2 covers 11 bases. The CDR3 spans 17 residues. Trimming cost V 0 bases and J 1 base; bases outside gene matches: 2. Germline CDR1 and CDR2: LGHNA and YSLEER. In nucleotides, the CDR3 is TGCGCCAGCAGCCAAGATATAGCGGGAGGGTCCTACAATGAGCAGTTCTTC. Its translation: CASSQDIAGGSYNEQFF.

CDR3 DNA sequence: TGTGCCAGCAGCTTGGAGCAGGGGGCTAACTATGGCTACACCTTC. Its protein is CASSLEQGANYGYTF. The rearrangement links TRBV5-4 to TRBJ1-2, with 7 bases lining up with TRBD1. The ends lost 0 bases at V and 0 bases at J; junction bases unmatched: 2. Germline V lookup: CDR1 SGHNT, CDR2 YYREEE (reference sequence). CDR3 size: 15 residues.

Here the CDR3 DNA reads TGTGCCAGCAGCCTCCTAACAGGCAAAAACATTCAGTACTTC. Translation: CASSLLTGKNIQYF. The chain has TRBV11-2 and TRBJ2-4; D perhaps matches TRBD1 (5 bases). V shed 5 bases and J shed 3 bases, with 11 bases lying between them. This CDR3 comprises 14 residues. The germline gives CDR1 SGHAT, CDR2 FQNNGV. The variable domain in full, completed from reference TRBV11-2 and TRBJ2-4, reads EAGVAQSPRYKIIEKRQSVAFWCNPISGHATLYWYQQILGQGPKLLIQFQNNGVVDDSQLPKDRFSAERLKGVDSTLKIQPAKLEDSAVYLCASSLLTGKNIQYFGAGTRLSVL.

The chain recombines TRBV6-1 with TRBJ1-5; 9 nucleotides align to TRBD1. In germline, CDR1 is MNHNS, CDR2 SASEGT. Trimming at V came to 7 bases and at J to 2 bases, leaving 6 bases not matched to a gene. The CDR3 spans 15 residues. The CDR3 is CASTTDRGGNQPQHF. Written as DNA, the CDR3 is TGTGCCAGCACTACGGACAGGGGAGGCAATCAGCCCCAGCATTTT.

The chain couples TRBV7-8 to TRBJ1-4, with D possibly being TRBD1 (6 bases). V lost 0 bases and J 10 bases, leaving 15 bases between the germline ends. Germline V gives CDR1 SGHVS, CDR2 FQNEAQ. CDR3 length equals 15 residues. The DNA of the CDR3 is TGTGCCAGCAGCTTAGCGAGGACAGAGAGGGCAAAACTGTTTTTT. Its protein product is CASSLARTERAKLFF. The entire variable domain, with the rest obtained from reference TRBV7-8 and TRBJ1-4, is as follows: GAGVSQSPRYKVAKRGQDVALRCDPISGHVSLFWYQQALGQGPEFLTYFQNEAQLDKSGLPSDRFFAERPEGSVSTLKIQRTQQEDSAVYLCASSLARTERAKLFFGSGTQLSVL.

The chain combines TRBV12-1 with TRBJ2-1; the table's D call, TRBD1, was not checked against the DNA. TRBV12-1 is assigned pseudogene status. This CDR3 has 17 residues. CDR3 protein: CASTSDSRQRLRYEQFF. The CDR3 DNA follows: TGTGCCAGCACTTCGGATTCCCGACAGCGTCTGCGATATGAGCAGTTCTTC.

V gene TRBV7-9 combines with J gene TRBJ2-1; 7 bases fit TRBD1. CDR1 is SEHNR, CDR2 FQNEAQ, per germline (reference sequence). The V segment lost 3 bases and the J segment 10 bases; nucleotides outside the gene matches: 6. There are 13 residues in the CDR3. Written as DNA, the CDR3 is TGTGCCAGCAGCTTCCGGGACAGAGTAGAGCAGTTCTTC. Translating it yields CASSFRDRVEQFF.